Given below is one T cell receptor beta chain in context. The target antigen is unknown. Profiling relied on immunoSEQ multiplex PCR, and the TCRdb table lists in-frame clones only, not all of them. The sample records over 100,000 clones, roughly 87% being singletons. This specimen comes from a study of T cell responses to AZD1222 COVID-19 vaccine. Whole-study findings and limits: Once two AZD1222 doses were given, Spike-specific TCR breadth and depth went up.

This TCR derives from an adult in good health. The sequenced sample was peripheral blood, obtained on day 0 of MenACWY control vaccination.

The CDR3 loop is CASSQNPGQRYGYTF. The DNA for the CDR3 is TGTGCCAGCAGCCAAAATCCGGGACAGCGCTATGGCTACACCTTC. V gene TRBV3-1 (or the pseudogene TRBV3-2) combines with J gene TRBJ1-2, with 7 bases that match TRBD1. CDR3 length equals 15 residues. After removal of 2 bases from V and 4 bases from J, the junction contained 7 bases not matched to a gene. Looked up from germline, CDR1 is LGHDT and CDR2 is YNNKEL (reference sequence).